This entry is about one T cell receptor beta chain. The sample belongs to a study of blood T cell repertoires in COVID-19. About the research overall: In each case, the material was cDNA or gDNA derived from T cells, B-cell-depleted T cells, or PBMCs.

TCRdb's copy holds only in-frame clones and misses some; the assay was immunoSEQ multiplex PCR. The repertoire includes 130,000 to 150,000 clones, roughly nine tenths of them detected once, and about 1.5% sits in the top ten. The germline V and J ends were trimmed by 1 base and 3 bases, with 13 bases remaining between them. In germline, CDR1 is SGHAT, CDR2 FQNNGV. The CDR3 covers 15 residues. The chain has TRBV11-2 and TRBJ2-7, with a tentative D call TRBD2 (6 bases). The source material was peripheral blood. The TCR sequence derives from a human donor in a cohort sampled during active COVID-19. The CDR3 protein is CASSLASGPLYEQYF. The CDR3 coding sequence is TGTGCCAGCAGCTTAGCGAGCGGGCCCCTCTACGAGCAGTACTTC. The full variable domain, in which reference TRBV11-2 and TRBJ2-7 provide the parts outside the CDR3, is EAGVAQSPRYKIIEKRQSVAFWCNPISGHATLYWYQQILGQGPKLLIQFQNNGVVDDSQLPKDRFSAERLKGVDSTLKIQPAKLEDSAVYLCASSLASGPLYEQYFGPGTRLTVT.